These T cell receptor beta chains were read from a single sample in a study of CD8 T cell repertoires and HIV-1 epitope variants. Which antigens these TCRs recognize remains unknown. TCRdb keeps only in-frame clones here, not all; method: immunoSEQ multiplex PCR. This sample has 5,500 to 7,000 clones; nearly 70% occur once, and the top ten carry around 45%. What was sequenced was cultured CD8+ T cells derived from PBMCs. These receptors all stem from a male donor with HIV. CDR3s include the opening cysteine and the closing phenylalanine or tryptophan. Each record gives: J gene, V gene, CDR3 protein.

>TRBJ2-3|TRBV7-8
CASSKRAGGGRDTDTQYF
>TRBJ1-1|TRBV6-5
CASSYGGTEAFF
>TRBJ1-2|TRBV28
CASSLMPLDYNYGYTF
>TRBJ2-3|TRBV6-6
CASSLSGGTDTQYF
>TRBJ1-2|TRBV11-2
CASSAPQITGSYGYTF
>TRBJ2-5|TRBV12-5
CASGLDTFTAGWGQETQYF
>TRBJ2-7|TRBV5-1
CASSPFTTYEQYF
>TRBJ1-1|TRBV27
CASRSILGTEAFF
>TRBJ2-7|TRBV5-4
CASSLDGLEQYF
>TRBJ2-5|TRBV7-2
CASSLRVWTGDWGETQYF
>TRBJ2-5|TRBV28
CASSSAGIDQETQYF
>TRBJ1-1|TRBV9
CASRRGTEAFF
>TRBJ1-2|TRBV5-1
CASSPGQGGFGGYTF
>TRBJ2-7|TRBV5-4
CASSQAGGEQYF
>TRBJ2-7|TRBV5-1
CASSLGYEQYF
>TRBJ1-2|TRBV29-1
CSVDPILSTPYGYTF
>TRBJ1-1|TRBV5-4
CASGESSTEAFF
>TRBJ2-2|TRBV6-5
CASWVGQGAIGELFF
>TRBJ2-3|TRBV18
CASSPLGGSTTDTQYF
>TRBJ1-2|TRBV29-1
CSVVDGYGYTF
>TRBJ2-3|TRBV28
CASSPDIAGPRGDTQYF
>TRBJ2-3|TRBV13
CASSLVGDTQYF
>TRBJ2-1|TRBV4-3
CASSQDPAWDEQFF
>TRBJ1-1|TRBV6-5
CASSSVAEAFF
>TRBJ1-1|TRBV9
CASSPGGETNTEAFF
>TRBJ2-1|TRBV6-5
CASSYSPSGGHNEQFF
>TRBJ1-2|TRBV28
CASSLSGAGGYTF
>TRBJ1-2|TRBV5-6
CASSSEGDLHYGYTF
>TRBJ1-2|TRBV19
CASSIEGQEINYGYTF